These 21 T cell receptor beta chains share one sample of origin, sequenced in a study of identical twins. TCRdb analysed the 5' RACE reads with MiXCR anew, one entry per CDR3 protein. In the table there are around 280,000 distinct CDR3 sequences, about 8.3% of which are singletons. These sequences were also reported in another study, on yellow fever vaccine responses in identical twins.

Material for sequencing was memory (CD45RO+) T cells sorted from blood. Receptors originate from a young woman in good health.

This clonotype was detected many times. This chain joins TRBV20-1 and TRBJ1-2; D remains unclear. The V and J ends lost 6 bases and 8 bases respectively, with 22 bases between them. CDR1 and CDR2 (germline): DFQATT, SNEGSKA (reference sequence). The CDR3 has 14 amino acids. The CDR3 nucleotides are TGCAGTGCCATTACCGGGCTCCCGTCGGGGGGCTACACCTTC. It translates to CSAITGLPSGGYTF.

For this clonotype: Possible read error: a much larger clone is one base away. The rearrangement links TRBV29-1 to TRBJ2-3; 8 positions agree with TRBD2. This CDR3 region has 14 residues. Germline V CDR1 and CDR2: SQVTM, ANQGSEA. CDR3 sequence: CSVLGSGSTDTLYF. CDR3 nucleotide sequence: TGCAGCGTTCTTGGGAGCGGGAGTACAGATACGCTGTATTTT.

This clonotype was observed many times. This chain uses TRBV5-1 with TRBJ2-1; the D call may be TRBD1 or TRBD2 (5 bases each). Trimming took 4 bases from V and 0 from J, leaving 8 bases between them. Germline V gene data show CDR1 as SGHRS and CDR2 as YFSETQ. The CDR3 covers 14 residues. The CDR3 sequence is CASSPGSSYNEQFF. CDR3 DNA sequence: TGCGCCAGCAGCCCAGGGAGCTCCTACAATGAGCAGTTCTTC.

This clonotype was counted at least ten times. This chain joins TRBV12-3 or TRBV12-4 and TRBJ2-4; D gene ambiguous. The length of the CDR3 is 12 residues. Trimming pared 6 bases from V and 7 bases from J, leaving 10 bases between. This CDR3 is CASSRHGNIQYF. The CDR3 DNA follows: TGTGCCAGCAGCCGACATGGGAACATTCAGTACTTC.

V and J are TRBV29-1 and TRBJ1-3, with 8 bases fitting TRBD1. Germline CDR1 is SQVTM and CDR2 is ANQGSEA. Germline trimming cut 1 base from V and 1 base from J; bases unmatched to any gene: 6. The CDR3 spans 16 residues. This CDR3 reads CSVEGDRGESGNTIYF. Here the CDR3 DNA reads TGCAGCGTTGAAGGTGACAGGGGCGAATCTGGAAACACCATATATTTT.

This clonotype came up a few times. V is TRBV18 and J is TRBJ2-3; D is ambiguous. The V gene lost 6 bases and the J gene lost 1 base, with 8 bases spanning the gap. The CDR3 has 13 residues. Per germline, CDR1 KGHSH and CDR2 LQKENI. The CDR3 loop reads CASSERRTDTQYF. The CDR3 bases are TGTGCCAGCTCGGAACGTCGCACAGATACGCAGTATTTT.

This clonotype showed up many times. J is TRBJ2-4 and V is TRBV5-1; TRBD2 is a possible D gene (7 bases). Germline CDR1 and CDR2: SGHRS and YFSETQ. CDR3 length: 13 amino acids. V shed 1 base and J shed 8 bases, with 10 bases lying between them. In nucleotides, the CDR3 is TGCGCCAGCAGCTTGACAGGGAGGGACATTCAGTACTTC. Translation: CASSLTGRDIQYF.

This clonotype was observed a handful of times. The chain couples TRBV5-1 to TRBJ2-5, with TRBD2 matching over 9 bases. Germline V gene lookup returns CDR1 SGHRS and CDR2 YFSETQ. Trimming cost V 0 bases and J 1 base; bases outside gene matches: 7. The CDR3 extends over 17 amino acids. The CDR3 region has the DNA TGCGCCAGCAGCTTGGAGGTACTAGCGGGCTCCCAAGAGACCCAGTACTTC. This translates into CASSLEVLAGSQETQYF. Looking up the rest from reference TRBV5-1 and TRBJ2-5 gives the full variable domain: KAGVTQTPRYLIKTRGQQVTLSCSPISGHRSVSWYQQTPGQGLQFLFEYFSETQRNKGNFPGRFSGRQFSNSRSEMNVSTLELGDSALYLCASSLEVLAGSQETQYFGPGTRLLVL.

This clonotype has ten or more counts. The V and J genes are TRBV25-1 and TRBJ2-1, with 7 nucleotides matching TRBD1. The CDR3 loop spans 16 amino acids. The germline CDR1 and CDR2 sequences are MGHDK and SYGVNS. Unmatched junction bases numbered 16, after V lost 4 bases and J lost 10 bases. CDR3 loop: CASSGRDSKKQWEQFF. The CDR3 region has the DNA TGTGCCAGCAGTGGTCGGGACAGCAAAAAACAATGGGAGCAGTTCTTC.

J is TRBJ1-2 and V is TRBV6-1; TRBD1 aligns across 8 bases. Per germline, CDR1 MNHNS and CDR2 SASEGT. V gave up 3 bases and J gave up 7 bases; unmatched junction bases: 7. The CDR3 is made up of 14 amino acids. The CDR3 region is CASSDFGGTGGYTF. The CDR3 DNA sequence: TGTGCCAGCAGTGACTTCGGGGGGACAGGTGGCTACACCTTC.

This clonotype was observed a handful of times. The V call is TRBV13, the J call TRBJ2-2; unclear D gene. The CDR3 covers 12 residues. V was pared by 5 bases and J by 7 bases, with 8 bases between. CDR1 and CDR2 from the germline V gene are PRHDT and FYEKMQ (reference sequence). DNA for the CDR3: TGTGCCAGCAGCCCCAGGCGCGGGGAGCTGTTTTTT. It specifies CASSPRRGELFF.

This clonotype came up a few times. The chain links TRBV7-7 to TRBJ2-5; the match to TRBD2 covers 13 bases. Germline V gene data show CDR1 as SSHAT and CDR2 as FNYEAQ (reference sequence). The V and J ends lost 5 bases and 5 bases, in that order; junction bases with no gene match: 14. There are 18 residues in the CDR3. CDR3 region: CASSRARITSGRGETQYF. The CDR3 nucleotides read TGTGCCAGCAGCCGAGCAAGAATCACTAGCGGGAGGGGGGAGACCCAGTACTTC.

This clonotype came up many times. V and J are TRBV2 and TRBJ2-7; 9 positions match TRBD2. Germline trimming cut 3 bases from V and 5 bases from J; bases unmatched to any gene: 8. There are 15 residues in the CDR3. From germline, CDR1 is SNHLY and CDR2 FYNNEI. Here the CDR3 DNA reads TGTGCCAGCAGTGAGTGGATTAGCGGGAGTAACGAGCAGTACTTC. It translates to CASSEWISGSNEQYF.

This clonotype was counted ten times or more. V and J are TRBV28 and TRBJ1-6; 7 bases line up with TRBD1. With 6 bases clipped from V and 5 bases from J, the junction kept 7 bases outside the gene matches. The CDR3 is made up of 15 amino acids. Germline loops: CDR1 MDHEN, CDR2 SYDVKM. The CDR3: CASSNRDRHNSPLHF. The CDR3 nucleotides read TGTGCCAGCAGCAACCGGGACAGACATAATTCACCCCTCCACTTT.

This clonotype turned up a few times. In nucleotides, the CDR3 is TGTGCCAGCGGGGGCCTAGCGCCGAGCTCCTACAATGAGCAGTTCTTC. Translating it yields CASGGLAPSSYNEQFF. This sequence joins TRBV28 and TRBJ2-1; tentatively, D is TRBD1 or TRBD2 (6 bases each). Trimming shortened V by 8 bases and J by 0 bases, and 17 bases separated the two germline ends. Germline CDR1 is MDHEN and CDR2 is SYDVKM. This CDR3 region has 16 residues.

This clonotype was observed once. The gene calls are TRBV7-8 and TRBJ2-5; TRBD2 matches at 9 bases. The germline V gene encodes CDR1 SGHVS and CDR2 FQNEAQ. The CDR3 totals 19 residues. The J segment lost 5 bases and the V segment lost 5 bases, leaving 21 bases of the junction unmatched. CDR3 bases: TGTGCCAGCAGCCCCCGACGGAATAGCGGGGGTCCTATTCCGGAGACCCAGTACTTC. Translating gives CASSPRRNSGGPIPETQYF. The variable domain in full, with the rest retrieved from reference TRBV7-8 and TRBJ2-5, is GAGVSQSPRYKVAKRGQDVALRCDPISGHVSLFWYQQALGQGPEFLTYFQNEAQLDKSGLPSDRFFAERPEGSVSTLKIQRTQQEDSAVYLCASSPRRNSGGPIPETQYFGPGTRLLVL.

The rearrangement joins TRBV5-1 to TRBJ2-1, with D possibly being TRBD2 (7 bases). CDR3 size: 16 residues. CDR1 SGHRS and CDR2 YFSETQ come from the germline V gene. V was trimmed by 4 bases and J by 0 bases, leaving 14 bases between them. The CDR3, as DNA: TGCGCCAGCAGCAGGGGAGGGGGTAGCTCCTACAATGAGCAGTTCTTC. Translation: CASSRGGGSSYNEQFF.

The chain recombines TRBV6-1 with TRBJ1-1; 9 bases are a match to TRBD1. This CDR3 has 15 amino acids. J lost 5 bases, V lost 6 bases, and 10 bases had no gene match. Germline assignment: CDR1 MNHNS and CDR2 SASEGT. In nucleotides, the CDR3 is TGTGCCAGCAGGCGATCGGGACAGGGTGGGACTGAAGCTTTCTTT. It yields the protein CASRRSGQGGTEAFF.

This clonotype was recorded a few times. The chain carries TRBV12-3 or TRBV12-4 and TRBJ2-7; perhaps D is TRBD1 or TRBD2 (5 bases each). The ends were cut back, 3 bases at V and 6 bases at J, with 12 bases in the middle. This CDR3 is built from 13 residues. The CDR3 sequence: CASSFGGFGEQYV. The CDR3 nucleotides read TGTGCCAGCAGTTTTGGGGGATTCGGCGAGCAGTACGTC.

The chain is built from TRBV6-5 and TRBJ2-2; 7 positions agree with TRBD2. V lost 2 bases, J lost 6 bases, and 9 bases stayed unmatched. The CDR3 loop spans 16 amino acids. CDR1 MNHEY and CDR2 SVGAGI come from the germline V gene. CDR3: CASSYMAGAYPGELFF. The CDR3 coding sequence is TGTGCCAGCAGTTACATGGCGGGAGCCTACCCCGGGGAGCTGTTTTTT.

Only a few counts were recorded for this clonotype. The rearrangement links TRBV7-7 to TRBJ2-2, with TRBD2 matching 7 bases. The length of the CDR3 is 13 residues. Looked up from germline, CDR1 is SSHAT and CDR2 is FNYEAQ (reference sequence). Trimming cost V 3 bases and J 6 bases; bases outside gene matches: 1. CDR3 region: CASSFGGSGELFF. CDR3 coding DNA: TGTGCCAGCAGCTTCGGGGGGTCCGGGGAGCTGTTTTTT.